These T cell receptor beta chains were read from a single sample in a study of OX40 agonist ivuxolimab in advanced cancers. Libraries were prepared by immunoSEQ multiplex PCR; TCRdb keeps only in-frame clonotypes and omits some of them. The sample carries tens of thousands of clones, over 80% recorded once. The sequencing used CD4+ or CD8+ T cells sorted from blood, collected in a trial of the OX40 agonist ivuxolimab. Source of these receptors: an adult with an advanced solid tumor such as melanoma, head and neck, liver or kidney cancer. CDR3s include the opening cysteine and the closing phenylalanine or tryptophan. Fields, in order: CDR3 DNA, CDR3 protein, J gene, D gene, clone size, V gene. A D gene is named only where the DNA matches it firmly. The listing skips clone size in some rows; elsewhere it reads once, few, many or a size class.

TGTGCCAGCAGCCTGACAGATACGCAGTATTTT CASSLTDTQYF TRBJ2-3 - few TRBV7-9
TGTGCCTGGGGACAGCAAGCTAACTATGGCTACACCTTC CAWGQQANYGYTF TRBJ1-2 - - TRBV30
TGTGCCAGCAGTCCCATATTGAACAGGGGTCGGCCTCGGGAGCAGTACTTC CASSPILNRGRPREQYF TRBJ2-7 TRBD1 - TRBV27
TGTGCCAGCAGGCCGACAGGGAGAGAGACCCAGTACTTC CASRPTGRETQYF TRBJ2-5 TRBD1 - TRBV6-5
TGTGCCAGCAGTTCCTCTCTCTATGCGCAGTTCTTC CASSSSLYAQFF TRBJ2-1 - - TRBV2
TGTGCCAGTAGTATCGGCGAGCCCCAGCATTTT CASSIGEPQHF TRBJ1-5 - few TRBV19
TGTGCCAGCAGCTACGGGACGGGAGCTTACGAGCAGTACTTC CASSYGTGAYEQYF TRBJ2-7 - once TRBV5-6
TGTGCCAGCAGTTACAGGGGCGGAAATGAAAAACTGTTTTTT CASSYRGGNEKLFF TRBJ1-4 TRBD1 - TRBV2
TGTGCCAGCAGTTACAGTGGGACAGGGAACACCTACGAGCAGTACTTC CASSYSGTGNTYEQYF TRBJ2-7 TRBD1 - TRBV6-6
TGTGCCATCAGTGAGTGGGGTAGCGGGGGCCCAACAGATACGCAGTATTTT CAISEWGSGGPTDTQYF TRBJ2-3 TRBD2 - TRBV10-3
TGTGCCAGCAGCTTAGTCGCGGGGGGGTACACAGATACGCAGTATTTT CASSLVAGGYTDTQYF TRBJ2-3 TRBD2 - TRBV7-2
TGCGCCAGCAGTCCCGGGGGTCTAGCTGAAGCTTTCTTT CASSPGGLAEAFF TRBJ1-1 - once TRBV10-1
TGTGCCAGCAGCTTAGTGGGGACAGGGACAGGCGAGCAGTACTTC CASSLVGTGTGEQYF TRBJ2-7 TRBD1 - TRBV7-2
TGTGCCAGTAGTATAGTGGCGGGGACAACCCAAGAGACCCAGTACTTC CASSIVAGTTQETQYF TRBJ2-5 - - TRBV19
TGTGCTAGTGGCCGAGGGCTAGCGGGGAGCCTAGGGAATGAGCAGTTCTTC CASGRGLAGSLGNEQFF TRBJ2-1 TRBD2 - TRBV12-5
TGTGCCAGCAGTTTTGTGCAGGGAGGTCAGCCCCAGCATTTT CASSFVQGGQPQHF TRBJ1-5 - - TRBV27
TGTGCTAGCAGCTACCGTTCCCGGGTCAACCCCTACGAGCAGTACTTC CASSYRSRVNPYEQYF TRBJ2-7 - - TRBV7-7
TGTGCCAGCAGCCCGACCAGCAGGGGGCGTTTAAAGTACTTC CASSPTSRGRLKYF TRBJ2-5 TRBD1 - TRBV7-2
TGTGCCACCAGCAGAGATAGAGGCAAGACCTACGAGCAGTACTTC CATSRDRGKTYEQYF TRBJ2-7 - - TRBV15
TGTGCCAGCAGCTTAGCGGGGACAGACAATCAGCCCCAGCATTTT CASSLAGTDNQPQHF TRBJ1-5 TRBD1 - TRBV7-2
TGCGCCAGCAGCTTGGCGGCGCGGCTAGCGGCCTTCAATGAGCAGTTCTTC CASSLAARLAAFNEQFF TRBJ2-1 TRBD2 - TRBV5-1
TGTGCCAGCAGCTTCACCCCAGGGAAGGGCGAGCAGTACTTC CASSFTPGKGEQYF TRBJ2-7 - - TRBV4-2
TGTGCCAGCAGTGCTAGTAGGGGCAATCAGCCCCAGCATTTT CASSASRGNQPQHF TRBJ1-5 - once TRBV2
TGCGCCAGCAGCCAAGACGGGCTAGCGGGGGCGGCCGGGGAGCTGTTTTTT CASSQDGLAGAAGELFF TRBJ2-2 TRBD2 once TRBV4-1
TGTGCCAGCAGTGAACGAGGGCCCTGGCAGGGGCTCCTTTTT CASSERGPWQGLLF TRBJ1-5 - few TRBV6-1
TGTGCCAGCAGCAGGCCCGGGACAGCCAACACCGGGGAGCTGTTTTTT CASSRPGTANTGELFF TRBJ2-2 TRBD1 few TRBV5-5
TGTGCCAGCAGCGTAATGAGGGGGGGTAGAAGTGAAGCTTTCTTT CASSVMRGGRSEAFF TRBJ1-1 - - TRBV9
TGTGCCTGGAGTCAAGGGACGGCTGGAAACACCATATATTTT CAWSQGTAGNTIYF TRBJ1-3 - - TRBV30
TGCAGCGTTGGAGTATGGGGACAACGGAGGGGGACCCAGTACTTC CSVGVWGQRRGTQYF TRBJ2-5 - - TRBV29-1
TGTGCCAGCAGCTCTCCCAATAACAATGAGCAGTTCTTC CASSSPNNNEQFF TRBJ2-1 - - TRBV7-2
TGTGCCAGCAGGCTAGAGTTTGACGGCAACACTGAAGCTTTCTTT CASRLEFDGNTEAFF TRBJ1-1 - - TRBV6-1
TGTGCCAGCAGCTTAGCGGTATCGGAGACCCAGTACTTC CASSLAVSETQYF TRBJ2-5 - - TRBV7-6
TGTGCCTGGGACCGACTAGCGGGGGCCCCAGATACGCAGTATTTT CAWDRLAGAPDTQYF TRBJ2-3 TRBD2 once TRBV30
TGTGCCACCAGCAGGACAGGAAATAGCAATCAGCCCCAGCATTTT CATSRTGNSNQPQHF TRBJ1-5 - - TRBV15
TGCGCCAGCAGTCATCAAGGGCGACCTTACTATGGCTACACCTTC CASSHQGRPYYGYTF TRBJ1-2 - - TRBV23-1
TGTGCCAGCAGCGTTTTAATCGGAGGGGGACAGGGTCCTGGAAACACCATATATTTT CASSVLIGGGQGPGNTIYF TRBJ1-3 TRBD1 - TRBV9
TGCGCCAGCAGCTTGTTTGTGGGGTTTGAGCAGTACTTC CASSLFVGFEQYF TRBJ2-7 - medium-sized TRBV5-1
TGTGCCAGCAGCTGGACAGGGGTGGGCAATCAGCCCCAGCATTTT CASSWTGVGNQPQHF TRBJ1-5 TRBD1 - TRBV5-5
TGTGCCAGCTCACCCCCCGGGACAGGGGGCTTTTATGGCTACACCTTC CASSPPGTGGFYGYTF TRBJ1-2 TRBD1 - TRBV18
TGTGCCAGCAGCCAGGGACTAGCGGGGGCCCAAGAGACCCAGTACTTC CASSQGLAGAQETQYF TRBJ2-5 TRBD2 - TRBV14
TGTGCCAGCAGCGTAGACTCAGGGGTTTTAGGTGGCTACACCTTC CASSVDSGVLGGYTF TRBJ1-2 - - TRBV9
TGTGCCAGCAGCCGAAGTCCAACTAATGAAAAACTGTTTTTT CASSRSPTNEKLFF TRBJ1-4 - - TRBV7-2
TGTGCCAGCAGCGTCTCCGACAACTATAATGAAAAACTGTTTTTT CASSVSDNYNEKLFF TRBJ1-4 - - TRBV9
TGTGCCAGCAGGGAGTCACAGGGGAACTATGGCTACACCTTC CASRESQGNYGYTF TRBJ1-2 TRBD1 - TRBV6-5
TGTGCCAGCAGCTTCTGGACAGGGGGCAACTATGGCTACACCTTC CASSFWTGGNYGYTF TRBJ1-2 TRBD1 - TRBV13
TGCGCCAGCAGCCAAGTAGTATCCCTCAGGAACACTGAAGCTTTCTTT CASSQVVSLRNTEAFF TRBJ1-1 - once TRBV4-1
TGTGCCAGCAACGACCTTGGGGGAGTCGGCAATCAGCCCCAGCATTTT CASNDLGGVGNQPQHF TRBJ1-5 - - TRBV6-6
TGTGCCAGTAGTATAGCCAGGGGGCTGACAGATACGCAGTATTTT CASSIARGLTDTQYF TRBJ2-3 TRBD1 few TRBV19
TGTGCCAGCACCCCGAGAGGGTTGAACACTGAAGCTTTCTTT CASTPRGLNTEAFF TRBJ1-1 - - TRBV6-1
TGTGCCAGCAGGGGTATAGACAATGAGCAGTTCTTC CASRGIDNEQFF TRBJ2-1 - - TRBV2
TGTGCCAGTAGTCCCAGGACAGGGGAGTCACCCCTCCACTTT CASSPRTGESPLHF TRBJ1-6 TRBD1 few TRBV19
TGTGCCAGCAGTCTTACAGGGGAGGAGGGCTACACCTTC CASSLTGEEGYTF TRBJ1-2 TRBD1 once TRBV7-2
TGTGCCAGCACCCCTGGGGGCCTAACCGGAAACACCATATATTTT CASTPGGLTGNTIYF TRBJ1-3 - - TRBV28
TGTGCCAGCAGCAATCCCACAGGGGGCCGAGTAACTAATGAAAAACTGTTTTTT CASSNPTGGRVTNEKLFF TRBJ1-4 - - TRBV21-1
TGTGCCTGGACCTCTGGGTTTTCCTATGGCTACACCTTC CAWTSGFSYGYTF TRBJ1-2 - - TRBV30
TGTGCCAGCTCACCATTGGACAGGGGACGCCCTGAAGCTTTCTTT CASSPLDRGRPEAFF TRBJ1-1 TRBD1 - TRBV18